This TCR beta chain stems from a study of shared clonotypes between healthy human individuals. The method was immunoSEQ multiplex PCR; TCRdb's version includes in-frame clones alone and lacks a portion of them. The repertoire has about 2 million clones, 85% to 95% of them found once; the top ten carry 0.13%. The receptor was derived from a man aged 18 to 35 in good health. The sequenced sample consisted of naive CD4+ T cells sorted from blood. Subset of the sample: CD45RA+ positively selected.

For the CDR3, the DNA is TGCGCCAGCAGCCAGGCCGGGACAGCCCTCGGTGGCTACACCTTC. It translates to CASSQAGTALGGYTF. This rearrangement joins TRBV4-3 to TRBJ1-2; 7 positions agree with TRBD1. The V gene's germline CDR1 is LGHNA and CDR2 YSLEER. This CDR3 comprises 15 residues. Trimming took 3 bases from V and 7 from J; bases not matched to a gene: 11.